The present T cell receptor beta chain was sequenced within a study of T cells in Graves' hyperthyroidism and ophthalmopathy. Broader study findings: Most clonotypes expanded in the thyroid (above 0.001) were also present in blood.

This clonotype was counted a few times. Its target is not known. Thyroid ultrasound, orbital computed tomography, clinical symptoms, and serum thyroxine and TRAb underpinned diagnoses. RNA transcripts served as the template for amplifying TCR beta CDR3 regions. When the TCR CDR3 underwent first-round RT-PCR, the HTBI primer set was used. TCRdb re-called the multiplex PCR reads with MiXCR, one entry per CDR3 protein. The sample gives around 290,000 distinct CDR3 sequences, about a sixth of which show up once; just over 55% is in the top ten. The sequence came from a woman aged 55-70 years with Graves' ophthalmopathy. The sequenced sample consisted of blood.

CDR3 sequence (DNA): TGTGCCAGCAGCTTGGGGGGGTTGCACGAGCAGTACTTC. This encodes CASSLGGLHEQYF. The rearrangement uses TRBV7-9 and TRBJ2-7; TRBD2 agrees at 7 bases. There are 13 residues in the CDR3. Looked up from germline, CDR1 is SEHNR and CDR2 is FQNEAQ (reference sequence). V lost 3 bases, J lost 5 bases, and 4 bases stayed unmatched.